The 27 T cell receptor beta chains below were found in one sample sequenced in a study of early T cells in non-severe SARS-CoV-2 infection. TCRdb passed the 5' RACE reads through MiXCR, listing each CDR3 protein once. The sample shows roughly 28,000 distinct CDR3 sequences, about 5% of them seen only once. The sequenced sample consisted of whole blood. The receptors come from an adult who was a healthcare worker with PCR-confirmed SARS-CoV-2 infection or an uninfected control (not recorded which).

The CDR3 DNA is TGTGCCAGCAGCCAAGAGTTCAGGGCTACACCAAACAATGAGCAGTTCTTC. Encoded protein: CASSQEFRATPNNEQFF. This chain connects TRBV14 to TRBJ2-1; the D gene is possibly TRBD1 (5 bases). CDR1 SGHDN and CDR2 FVKESK come from the germline V gene. CDR3 length equals 17 residues. V gave up 0 bases and J gave up 5 bases, with 17 bases separating them.

Comment on this clonotype: Given a much more abundant clone one base away, this may be a read error. J is TRBJ1-1 and V is TRBV7-9; D is undetermined. V was cut by 5 bases and J by 0 bases, with 13 bases left in between. The germline gives CDR1 SEHNR, CDR2 FQNEAQ (reference sequence). This CDR3 comprises 15 residues. In DNA form, the CDR3 reads TGTGCCAGCAGCCTCGCCGGACTGATGAACACTGAAGCTTTCTTT. This encodes CASSLAGLMNTEAFF.

The rearrangement uses TRBV10-3 and TRBJ2-1; 16 bases align to TRBD2. This CDR3 contains 14 residues. Germline V gene sequence: CDR1 ENHRY, CDR2 SYGVKD. J was trimmed by 10 bases and V by 10 bases; bases with no gene match: 7. The CDR3 nucleotides are TGTGCCAGCAAGGGACTAGCGGGGGGGCCGGAGCAGTTCTTC. Translating gives CASKGLAGGPEQFF.

In this sample, this clonotype turned up many times. The chain couples TRBV12-3 or TRBV12-4 to TRBJ2-7; 7 nucleotides match TRBD1. The V segment lost 6 bases and the J segment 6 bases; nucleotides outside the gene matches: 8. This CDR3 spans 13 amino acids. CDR3 amino acids: CASRTTGTPEQYF. DNA for the CDR3: TGTGCCAGCAGAACGACAGGGACGCCCGAGCAGTACTTC.

There are many counts of this clonotype. The chain employs TRBV27 and TRBJ2-2; 8 bases line up with TRBD2. Trimming removed 1 base from V and 3 bases from J; junction bases left unmatched: 10. The length of the CDR3 is 18 residues. In germline, CDR1 is MNHEY, CDR2 SMNVEV (reference sequence). The CDR3 sequence: CASSLFQGGGRHTGELFF. CDR3 sequence (DNA): TGTGCCAGCAGTTTATTTCAGGGCGGGGGGAGACACACCGGGGAGCTGTTTTTT.

This clonotype showed up just a few times. The chain has TRBV5-4 and TRBJ2-2; TRBD2 agrees at 10 bases. CDR3 size: 15 residues. The ends lost 3 bases at V and 5 bases at J; junction bases unmatched: 4. CDR1 is SGHNT, CDR2 YYREEE, per germline (reference sequence). DNA of the CDR3: TGTGCCAGCAGCTCTAGCGGGGGCTATACCGGGGAGCTGTTTTTT. Its translation: CASSSSGGYTGELFF.

The chain combines TRBV5-8 with TRBJ1-4, with 7 bases that match TRBD1. Germline V gene lookup returns CDR1 SGHTS and CDR2 YDEGEE. V lost 4 bases and J lost 3; bases outside the gene matches: 6. The CDR3 is made up of 15 amino acids. The DNA of the CDR3 is TGTGCCAGCAGCCGACAGGGCTTGGCTAATGAAAAACTGTTTTTT. It specifies CASSRQGLANEKLFF. The whole variable domain, filled in from reference TRBV5-8 and TRBJ1-4, reads EAGVTQSPTHLIKTRGQQATLRCSPISGHTSVYWYQQALGLGLQFLLWYDEGEERNRGNFPPRFSGRQFPNYSSELNVNALELEDSALYLCASSRQGLANEKLFFGSGTQLSVL.

This clonotype was seen repeatedly, ten times or more. This chain links TRBV12-3 or TRBV12-4 with TRBJ1-4, with 8 bases matching TRBD1. V lost 5 bases and J lost 10; bases outside the gene matches: 9. The CDR3 has 14 residues. CDR3 nucleotide sequence: TGTGCCAGCAGTCCCGGGACAGGCTTGGGAAAACTGTTTTTT. Its protein is CASSPGTGLGKLFF.

At least ten counts were recorded for this clonotype. The chain is built from TRBV3-1 and TRBJ2-1; D might be TRBD2 (6 bases). The CDR3 has 20 residues. CDR1 and CDR2 from the germline V gene are LGHDT and YNNKEL (reference sequence). Trimming removed 1 base at V and 0 bases at J, with 22 bases between. CDR3 region: CASSQGGPPGAGSSYNEQFF. In nucleotides, the CDR3 is TGTGCCAGCAGCCAAGGAGGGCCACCCGGGGCGGGAAGCTCCTACAATGAGCAGTTCTTC.

The CDR3 region has the DNA TGTGCCACCAGTGATGTCGGGACAGGCAATGAGCAGTTCTTC. Protein product: CATSDVGTGNEQFF. The chain uses TRBV24-1 and TRBJ2-1; TRBD1 matches at 8 bases. CDR3 size: 14 residues. V was clipped by 3 bases and J by 6 bases; unmatched bases: 3. From germline, CDR1 is KGHDR and CDR2 SFDVKD.

Ten or more counts support this clonotype. The V gene is TRBV7-9, the J gene TRBJ1-5; D gene uncertain. The germline V gene encodes CDR1 SEHNR and CDR2 FQNEAQ (reference sequence). Deletions cut 5 bases from V and 5 bases from J, with 7 bases between. The CDR3 extends over 12 amino acids. CDR3: CASSPVDQPQHF. The CDR3 nucleotides read TGTGCCAGCAGCCCAGTGGATCAGCCCCAGCATTTT.

This clonotype was detected many times. The rearrangement uses TRBV30 and TRBJ1-1; D is unresolved. Per the germline V gene, CDR1 is GTSNPN and CDR2 is SVGIG (reference sequence). V was cut by 2 bases and J by 0 bases, with 4 bases left in between. CDR3 size: 12 residues. CDR3 in amino acids: CAWSQLNTEAFF. CDR3 coding DNA: TGTGCCTGGAGTCAGCTGAACACTGAAGCTTTCTTT.

In regard to this clonotype: A much larger clone sits a single nucleotide away, making a read error possible. The chain carries TRBV7-9 and TRBJ1-1; possibly TRBD1 for D (5 bases). The CDR3 has 14 residues. CDR1 is SEHNR, CDR2 FQNEAQ, per germline (reference sequence). The DNA for the CDR3 is TGTGCCGGCAGCCGGGACGTAGGAACGACTGAAGCTTTCTTT. Its protein product is CAGSRDVGTTEAFF.

This clonotype showed up many times. The V gene is TRBV7-8, the J gene TRBJ1-1, with D possibly matching TRBD1 (6 bases). Deletions cut 5 bases from V and 1 base from J, with 14 bases between. CDR1 is SGHVS and CDR2 is FQNEAQ in the germline V gene. The length of the CDR3 is 15 residues. CDR3 protein: CASSGRWGANTEAFF. The CDR3, as DNA: TGTGCCAGCAGCGGCCGATGGGGGGCGAACACTGAAGCTTTCTTT.

This clonotype was seen repeatedly, ten times or more. The chain recombines TRBV6-2 or TRBV6-3 with TRBJ1-2, with a weak D call TRBD1 (6 bases). V was cut by 6 bases and J by 0 bases, with 14 bases left in between. The CDR3 is made up of 15 amino acids. The germline gives CDR1 MNHEY, CDR2 SVGEGT. The CDR3: CASRSTGAPNYGYTF. CDR3 bases: TGTGCCAGCAGATCGACGGGGGCGCCTAACTATGGCTACACCTTC.

The chain couples TRBV7-8 to TRBJ2-3; no clear D. Germline V gene lookup returns CDR1 SGHVS and CDR2 FQNEAQ. Trimming removed 1 base at V and 10 bases at J, with 12 bases between. The CDR3 consists of 13 residues. CDR3 nucleotide sequence: TGTGCCAGCAGCTTAGACGGTTTGAATGCGCAGTATTTT. Its translation is CASSLDGLNAQYF.

This clonotype came up a few times. The chain recombines TRBV7-3 with TRBJ1-1; D is ambiguous. Trimming removed 5 bases from V and 4 bases from J, with 17 bases in between. Germline lookup yields CDR1 SGHTA and CDR2 FQGTGA. The CDR3 is 15 residues long. Written as DNA, the CDR3 is TGTGCCAGCAGCATTACCGGAGGCGCCGGCACTGAAGCTTTCTTT. Translated, it gives CASSITGGAGTEAFF.

This sequence joins TRBV6-4 and TRBJ2-1, with TRBD1 matching over 7 bases. V trimming: 2 bases; J trimming: 4 bases; junction bases outside the gene matches: 5. CDR3 length: 15 residues. The germline V gene has CDR1 MRHNA and CDR2 SNTAGT. This CDR3 reads CASSDGAGGYNEQFF. Here the CDR3 DNA reads TGTGCCAGCAGTGACGGGGCAGGGGGTTACAATGAGCAGTTCTTC.

Ten or more counts support this clonotype. The V and J genes are TRBV6-2 or TRBV6-3 and TRBJ1-5, with a possible D match to TRBD1 (6 bases). Looked up from germline, CDR1 is MNHEY and CDR2 is SVGEGT. The CDR3 is 15 amino acids. V was shortened by 6 bases and J by 0 bases, with 12 bases between the two germline ends. The CDR3 loop is CASRPGQNSNQPQHF. DNA of the CDR3: TGTGCCAGCAGGCCGGGACAAAATAGCAATCAGCCCCAGCATTTT.

V and J are TRBV11-2 and TRBJ2-1; no definite D call. The CDR3 totals 11 residues. The V gene's germline CDR1 is SGHAT and CDR2 FQNNGV. V lost 5 bases, J lost 12 bases, and 11 bases lay in between. CDR3 nucleotide sequence: TGTGCCAGCAGCCCTTATATCGTGCAGTTCTTC. Translated: CASSPYIVQFF.

In this sample, this clonotype turned up many times. DNA of the CDR3: TGTGCCAGCAGCCACGGGGGACTAGCGGGAGTTTCCTACAATGAGCAGTTCTTC. It specifies CASSHGGLAGVSYNEQFF. The chain is built from TRBV11-2 and TRBJ2-1, with 14 bases lining up with TRBD2. V gave up 5 bases and J gave up 1 base; unmatched junction bases: 7. Germline V gene data show CDR1 as SGHAT and CDR2 as FQNNGV. There are 18 residues in the CDR3.

This clonotype was counted many times. The CDR3 sequence is CASSPWTPQETQYF. CDR3 coding DNA: TGTGCCAGCAGCCCATGGACACCCCAAGAGACCCAGTACTTC. The chain employs TRBV7-9 and TRBJ2-5; TRBD1 is a possible D gene (5 bases). Germline V gene data show CDR1 as SEHNR and CDR2 as FQNEAQ (reference sequence). V was shortened by 5 bases and J by 1 base, with 11 bases between the two germline ends. CDR3 length: 14 residues.

This clonotype was counted a few times. J is TRBJ2-1 and V is TRBV29-1, with 8 bases matching TRBD1. With V trimmed by 6 bases and J by 8 bases, 9 bases remained unmatched. CDR3 size: 13 residues. Germline CDR1 and CDR2: SQVTM and ANQGSEA. CDR3 loop: CSVERTGPHEQFF. CDR3 nucleotides: TGCAGCGTCGAGAGGACAGGGCCCCATGAGCAGTTCTTC.

The chain couples TRBV13 to TRBJ2-5; TRBD2 matches at 12 bases. CDR1 is PRHDT and CDR2 is FYEKMQ in the germline V gene (reference sequence). Trimming removed 4 bases from V and 7 bases from J; junction bases left unmatched: 7. The CDR3 loop spans 15 amino acids. DNA for the CDR3: TGTGCCAGCAGCTCGACTAGCGGGAGTTGGCGGACCCAGTACTTC. It codes for CASSSTSGSWRTQYF.

At least ten counts were recorded for this clonotype. The rearrangement links TRBV6-2 or TRBV6-3 to TRBJ2-1; a possible D gene is TRBD1 (6 bases). V gave up 5 bases and J gave up 7 bases, with 18 bases separating them. In germline, CDR1 is MNHEY, CDR2 SVGEGT. The CDR3 contains 15 residues. CDR3 coding DNA: TGTGCCAGCAGTCTCCCAGGGGTGTTTAGGAATGAGCAGTTCTTC. This gives the protein CASSLPGVFRNEQFF.

The chain carries TRBV12-3 or TRBV12-4 and TRBJ1-5, with 8 bases identical to TRBD1. V gave up 5 bases and J gave up 2 bases; unmatched junction bases: 5. The CDR3 totals 15 residues. For the CDR3, the DNA is TGTGCCAGCAGTCTCGGACAGGGAGGCAATCAGCCCCAGCATTTT. Translating it yields CASSLGQGGNQPQHF.

This clonotype was seen repeatedly, ten times or more. DNA for the CDR3: TGTGCCAGTAAAGTGGGGCAGGGGGCCGCCGAGCAGTACTTC. Amino acid sequence: CASKVGQGAAEQYF. The chain joins TRBV19 to TRBJ2-7, with 8 bases identical to TRBD1. The J segment lost 6 bases and the V segment lost 7 bases, leaving 11 bases of the junction unmatched. Germline-derived CDR1 and CDR2 are LNHDA and SQIVND (reference sequence). The CDR3 extends over 14 amino acids.